This paragraph reports one T cell receptor beta chain. Its antigen is unidentified. With a J-beta primer mix and a sample-barcoded 5' primer, a second PCR ran about 7 to 12 cycles. TCRdb called the 5' RACE reads again in MiXCR, with one record for every CDR3 protein. The sample holds about 2 million distinct CDR3 sequences, approximately 50% seen once. No fewer than 7 million PBMCs went into each sample. The data stem from a study of blood T cells in healthy people across ages. General observations from the study: Observed TCR beta diversity per million T cells went down as age went up. This fall followed a roughly linear course with age.

CDR3 length: 15 amino acids. Sequenced material: blood. This clonotype originated in a woman aged 35 to 49 in good health. The rearrangement links TRBV21-1 to TRBJ2-5; TRBD2, the table's D call, was not compared with the DNA. TRBV21-1 is annotated as a pseudogene. The CDR3 loop is CASSSLTGTSETQYF. DNA of the CDR3: TGTGCCAGCAGCTCGCTTACCGGGACTTCGGAGACCCAGTACTTC.